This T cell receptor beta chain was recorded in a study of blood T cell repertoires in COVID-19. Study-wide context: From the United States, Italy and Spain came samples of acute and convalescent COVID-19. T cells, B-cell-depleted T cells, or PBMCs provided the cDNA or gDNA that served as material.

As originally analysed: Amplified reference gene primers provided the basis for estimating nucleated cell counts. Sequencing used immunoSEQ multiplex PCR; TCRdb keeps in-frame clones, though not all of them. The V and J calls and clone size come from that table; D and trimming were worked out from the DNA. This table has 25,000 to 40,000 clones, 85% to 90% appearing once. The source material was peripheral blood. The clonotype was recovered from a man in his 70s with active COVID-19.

The CDR3 is CASFPGGLQETQYF. The CDR3 DNA reads TGTGCCAGCTTCCCAGGGGGGTTACAAGAGACCCAGTACTTC. The rearrangement uses TRBV6-5 and TRBJ2-5, with D perhaps matching TRBD1 (7 bases). Per germline, CDR1 MNHEY and CDR2 SVGAGI. This CDR3 is built from 14 residues. V was pared by 8 bases and J by 2 bases, with 15 bases between.